Below are 8 T cell receptor beta chains sequenced from a single sample in a study of blood T cell repertoires in COVID-19. TCRdb's copy holds only in-frame clones and misses some; the assay was immunoSEQ multiplex PCR. The repertoire has 100,000 to 140,000 clones, 80% to 85% of them found once; the top ten carry roughly 4%. The sample comprised peripheral blood. The receptor set was obtained from a man in his 70s with acute or convalescent COVID-19.

This sequence joins TRBV12-3 or TRBV12-4 and TRBJ2-5, with D possibly being TRBD1 (5 bases). V gave up 2 bases and J gave up 3 bases, with 7 bases separating them. This CDR3 contains 13 residues. CDR3 in DNA: TGTGCCAGCAGTTTAAGGGGTAAAGAGACCCAGTACTTC. Its translation is CASSLRGKETQYF.

The chain couples TRBV5-1 to TRBJ2-3, with TRBD2 matching over 9 bases. This CDR3 region has 16 residues. From germline, CDR1 is SGHRS and CDR2 YFSETQ. V dropped 4 bases and J dropped 2; count of bases not matched to a gene: 8. The CDR3 reads CASSAGSGGTTDTQYF. CDR3 sequence (DNA): TGCGCCAGCAGCGCCGGGAGCGGGGGGACCACAGATACGCAGTATTTT.

The chain joins TRBV9 to TRBJ2-2; D not resolved. The CDR3 is made up of 16 amino acids. Trimming cost V 0 bases and J 5 bases, with 14 bases left between them. Germline V gene lookup returns CDR1 SGDLS and CDR2 YYNGEE. CDR3 DNA sequence: TGTGCCAGCAGCGTAGGTGTCGAGGCGAGAACCGGGGAGCTGTTTTTT. Its protein is CASSVGVEARTGELFF.

A note on this clone: The same CDR3 can be traced to other DNA sequences in this sample. The chain is built from TRBV9 and TRBJ2-1; the D gene is possibly TRBD1 (5 bases). The CDR3 is made up of 16 amino acids. Trimming cost V 0 bases and J 0 bases, with 10 bases left between them. Looked up from germline, CDR1 is SGDLS and CDR2 is YYNGEE. DNA of the CDR3: TGTGCCAGCAGCGTAGGACAGCCAAGCTCCTACAATGAGCAGTTCTTC. It codes for CASSVGQPSSYNEQFF.

The chain links TRBV19 to TRBJ1-1; TRBD1 agrees at 7 bases. The CDR3 has 16 amino acids. J gave up 2 bases and V 6 bases, and 12 bases lay outside the gene matches. Germline assignment: CDR1 LNHDA and CDR2 SQIVND (reference sequence). This CDR3 is CASSLPPGQTNTEAFF. The CDR3 DNA reads TGTGCCAGTAGCCTCCCCCCGGGACAGACAAACACTGAAGCTTTCTTT.

V and J are TRBV7-9 and TRBJ2-5; perhaps TRBD1 as D (5 bases). Trimming removed 5 bases from V and 6 bases from J, with 16 bases in between. CDR1 and CDR2 (germline): SEHNR, FQNEAQ (reference sequence). The CDR3 is 14 amino acids. CDR3 loop: CASSPPGLGQTQYF. The CDR3 region has the DNA TGTGCCAGCAGCCCTCCAGGGTTAGGACAGACCCAGTACTTC.

The CDR3 DNA reads TGTGCCAGCAGCCCAGACGAGGGTCAGCCCCAGCATTTT. Translating gives CASSPDEGQPQHF. V usage is TRBV7-9 and J usage is TRBJ1-5; unclear D gene. CDR1 and CDR2 (germline): SEHNR, FQNEAQ (reference sequence). This CDR3 contains 13 residues. V gave up 5 bases and J gave up 6 bases, with 11 bases separating them.

J is TRBJ1-1 and V is TRBV5-4; D may be TRBD1 (6 bases). Between the trimmed V and J ends, which lost 5 bases and 0 bases, there was a span of 14 bases. CDR3 size: 15 residues. CDR1 is SGHNT and CDR2 is YYREEE in the germline V gene (reference sequence). The CDR3 DNA is TGTGCCAGCAGACGTGACACAGGGTTGAACACTGAAGCTTTCTTT. Encoded protein: CASRRDTGLNTEAFF.